The rows below give T cell receptor beta chains drawn from one sample of a study of Graves' ophthalmopathy and Graves' hyperthyroidism. Each CDR3 protein is one row after TCRdb ran MiXCR on the multiplex PCR reads. This sample yields roughly 160,000 distinct CDR3 sequences, of which roughly 36% are seen a single time; about 9.5% belongs to the top ten. The sample consisted of peripheral blood. The origin of the receptors is a man in his thirties or forties with Graves' ophthalmopathy. Each CDR3 is given with its conserved first and last residue. The D gene is left open where the match is weak. Size is stated for part of the rows, as once, few or many counts, or as a class when the clone is expanded.

CDR3 DNA | CDR3 protein | D gene | V gene | clone size | J gene
TGTGCCAGCAGTTACTCGATTGACAGGAGTGATCAGCCCCAGCATTTT | CASSYSIDRSDQPQHF | . | TRBV6-2/TRBV6-3 | many | TRBJ1-5
TGTGCCAGCAGCCAGCCATTAAGCGGGCCTCTGAACACTGAAGCTTTCTTT | CASSQPLSGPLNTEAFF | . | TRBV11-2 | . | TRBJ1-1
TGTGCCAGCAGTTATCGGGGTGATGGCTACACCTTC | CASSYRGDGYTF | . | TRBV6-5 | many | TRBJ1-2
TGTGCCAGCAGTTTGGGCAGCCTCTATAGCAATCAGCCCCAGCATTTT | CASSLGSLYSNQPQHF | . | TRBV28 | few | TRBJ1-5
TGTGCCAGCAGTTACTCCTCAGGAGCTTTCTTT | CASSYSSGAFF | . | TRBV6-2/TRBV6-3 | . | TRBJ1-1
TGTGCCAGCAGCCCCCGACAGGGATCTAGGAGAGAGACCCAGTACTTC | CASSPRQGSRRETQYF | TRBD1 | TRBV7-2 | . | TRBJ2-5
TGTGCCAGCAGTGCAACAGGGATGGGAACGTGGTCTGAAGCTTTCTTT | CASSATGMGTWSEAFF | . | TRBV28 | . | TRBJ1-1
TGTGCCAGCAGCTTCGGACAGGGAGTCGAGCAGTACTTC | CASSFGQGVEQYF | TRBD1 | TRBV11-2 | few | TRBJ2-7
TGTGCCAGTAGTATACCGCCGAACACTGAAGCTTTCTTT | CASSIPPNTEAFF | . | TRBV19 | . | TRBJ1-1
TGCGCCAGCAGAGAGACAGGGGACACCGGGGAGCTGTTTTTT | CASRETGDTGELFF | TRBD1 | TRBV5-1 | many | TRBJ2-2
TGTGCCAGCAGTCTAGGGGCGGTCTCTGAAGCTTTCTTT | CASSLGAVSEAFF | . | TRBV12-3/TRBV12-4 | once | TRBJ1-1
TGTGCCAGCAGTTTACCGCGAGGGACCTACTCCCACGAGCAGTACTTC | CASSLPRGTYSHEQYF | . | TRBV28 | many | TRBJ2-7
TGTGCCAGCACCCAGGGGGTAGCGGGTCCCTACGAGCAGTACTTC | CASTQGVAGPYEQYF | . | TRBV6-5 | many | TRBJ2-7
TGTGCCAGCAGTCTGACAGGGACCTGGAACATTCAGTACTTC | CASSLTGTWNIQYF | TRBD1 | TRBV12-3/TRBV12-4 | many | TRBJ2-4
TGCAGTGCTAGCGTGGAGGACTCCTACGAGCAGTACTTC | CSASVEDSYEQYF | . | TRBV20-1 | many | TRBJ2-7
TGTGCCAGCAGCTTAAACAGGGCGTACGAGCAGTACTTC | CASSLNRAYEQYF | . | TRBV7-2 | many | TRBJ2-7
TGTGCCAGCAGCCTTGGGACTAGAAGGGTAGAATCCTACGAGCAGTACTTC | CASSLGTRRVESYEQYF | TRBD2 | TRBV11-3 | many | TRBJ2-7
TGTGCCAGCCGCCCCCATGCGGGAGGGACCTACGAGCAGTACTTC | CASRPHAGGTYEQYF | TRBD2 | TRBV28 | . | TRBJ2-7
TGTGCCAGCAGTTTACGCAGGGATCGAGAGACCCAGTACTTC | CASSLRRDRETQYF | . | TRBV12-3/TRBV12-4 | few | TRBJ2-5
TGCAGTGCTAGAGACCGAGCTGTGGAGCAGTACTTC | CSARDRAVEQYF | . | TRBV20-1 | many | TRBJ2-7
TGTGCCAGCAGCCACGAGGGGAACTATGGCTACACCTTC | CASSHEGNYGYTF | . | TRBV13 | . | TRBJ1-2
TGTGCCAGCAGCCCAGGACTAGCGGGTGCGGGGACCCAGTACTTC | CASSPGLAGAGTQYF | TRBD2 | TRBV7-3 | . | TRBJ2-5
TGCAGCGTTGACGGACAGAGGAACGAGCAGTACTTC | CSVDGQRNEQYF | . | TRBV29-1 | . | TRBJ2-7
TGTGCCAGCAGCTTCGGCTCCCGCTACGAGCAGTACTTC | CASSFGSRYEQYF | . | TRBV11-2 | few | TRBJ2-7
TGCAGTGCTAGATCAGCTGGGACAGGAGAAGAGACCCAGTACTTC | CSARSAGTGEETQYF | TRBD1 | TRBV20-1 | . | TRBJ2-5
TGCGCCAGCAGCCAAGATAACCAGGGTTACTATGGCTACACCTTC | CASSQDNQGYYGYTF | . | TRBV4-3 | many | TRBJ1-2
TGTGCCAGCAGCCCGGCCCGCCTCACTGAAGCTTTCTTT | CASSPARLTEAFF | . | TRBV7-9 | many | TRBJ1-1
TGTGCCAGCAGCCGACCAGGGGAGTATGGCTACACCTTC | CASSRPGEYGYTF | . | TRBV7-2 | many | TRBJ1-2
TGTGCCTGGAGTGCTGAGTCCTACGAGCAGTACTTC | CAWSAESYEQYF | . | TRBV30 | many | TRBJ2-7
TGTGCCAGCAGTTACGGTTCAGGGTGGAACACTGAAGCTTTCTTT | CASSYGSGWNTEAFF | . | TRBV6-2/TRBV6-3 | once | TRBJ1-1
TGTGCCAGCAGGTTTGGGACAGCTGAGGAGCAGTACTTC | CASRFGTAEEQYF | TRBD1 | TRBV7-9 | many | TRBJ2-7